The 32 T cell receptor beta chains below all came from one sample that was sequenced in a study of blood T cell repertoires in COVID-19 (dated by TCRdb to between 2020 and 2021). Library construction relied on the immunoSEQ multiplex PCR assay. TCRdb carries this immuneACCESS record with in-frame sequences only. Its versions omit some clonotypes, under half of them owing to an unresolved V gene in the studies checked, with the rest unexplained. Within this sample are about 150,000 clones, with approximately 87% of them counted one time only. Clones ranked in the top ten supply 2% to 2.5% of the sample. Material: peripheral blood. These receptors were taken from a middle-aged man with active COVID-19.

This clone has just one count. The chain employs TRBV29-1 and TRBJ2-2; the D gene is possibly TRBD1 (5 bases). CDR3 length equals 12 residues. Between the trimmed V and J ends, which lost 0 bases and 8 bases, there was a span of 7 bases. The germline V gene encodes CDR1 SQVTM and CDR2 ANQGSEA. The CDR3 nucleotides are TGCAGCGTTGAAGACAGGGTGGGGGAGCTGTTTTTT. It translates to CSVEDRVGELFF.

The CDR3 DNA reads TGTGCCAGCACAGGACTAGCGGGGGCACTCCGAGGGATTGCGTCGAACACCGGGGAGCTGTTTTTT. It specifies CASTGLAGALRGIASNTGELFF. The chain has TRBV3-1 (or the pseudogene TRBV3-2) and TRBJ2-2, with TRBD2 matching 13 bases. After removal of 7 bases from V and 0 bases from J, the junction contained 20 bases not matched to a gene. The germline V gene encodes CDR1 LGHDT and CDR2 YNNKEL (reference sequence). This CDR3 spans 22 amino acids.

The genes are TRBV29-1 and TRBJ2-7; perhaps TRBD1 as D (6 bases). The length of the CDR3 is 12 residues. V was trimmed by 4 bases and J by 2 bases, leaving 9 bases between them. Germline lookup yields CDR1 SQVTM and CDR2 ANQGSEA. CDR3 sequence reads: CSVVRDTYEQYF. In DNA form, the CDR3 reads TGCAGCGTTGTTCGGGACACCTACGAGCAGTACTTC.

The chain links TRBV19 to TRBJ1-6; maybe TRBD1 (6 bases). V lost 5 bases to trimming and J lost 5 bases, with 13 bases between them. Germline lookup yields CDR1 LNHDA and CDR2 SQIVND (reference sequence). The CDR3 runs to 15 residues. The chain's CDR3 is CASSAQGPNNSPLHF. The CDR3 bases are TGTGCCAGTAGTGCTCAGGGGCCGAATAATTCACCCCTCCACTTT. Using reference TRBV19 and TRBJ1-6 for the parts outside the CDR3, the full variable domain is DGGITQSPKYLFRKEGQNVTLSCEQNLNHDAMYWYRQDPGQGLRLIYYSQIVNDFQKGDIAEGYSVSREKKESFPLTVTSAQKNPTAFYLCASSAQGPNNSPLHFGNGTRLTVT.

The chain uses TRBV12-3 or TRBV12-4 and TRBJ2-5; 7 nucleotides align to TRBD1. Trimming took 3 bases from V and 7 from J; bases not matched to a gene: 5. This CDR3 has 13 residues. The CDR3 region has the DNA TGTGCCAGCAGTTTTGGATCAGGGGGGACCCAGTACTTC. This translates into CASSFGSGGTQYF.

The V gene is TRBV28, the J gene TRBJ1-4, with D unresolved. Trimming took off 3 bases at V and 0 bases at J, with 11 bases between the two ends. The CDR3 contains 16 residues. The germline V gene encodes CDR1 MDHEN and CDR2 SYDVKM. The CDR3 region is CASSFTAQATNEKLFF. CDR3 bases: TGTGCCAGCAGTTTCACAGCTCAGGCAACTAATGAAAAACTGTTTTTT.

CDR3 sequence reads: CASAGQNSPLHF. In DNA form, the CDR3 reads TGTGCCAGTGCGGGACAGAATTCACCCCTCCACTTT. The V call is TRBV18, the J call TRBJ1-6; 7 nucleotides agree with TRBD1. CDR3 length: 12 amino acids. V was pared by 9 bases and J by 7 bases, with 3 bases of the junction left unmatched. The germline CDR1 and CDR2 sequences are KGHSH and LQKENI.

This clone was picked up one time. The chain couples TRBV14 to TRBJ1-2; D is unclear. The germline CDR1 and CDR2 sequences are SGHDN and FVKESK. CDR3 size: 14 residues. The V gene lost 0 bases and the J gene lost 4 bases, with 9 bases spanning the gap. The CDR3: CASSQDIIPYGYTF. The CDR3 bases are TGTGCCAGCAGCCAAGATATTATCCCCTATGGCTACACCTTC.

This clone came up once. The chain has TRBV29-1 and TRBJ2-3; D remains unclear. V was clipped by 5 bases and J by 0 bases, with 9 bases between them. The CDR3 is made up of 13 amino acids. Germline assignment: CDR1 SQVTM and CDR2 ANQGSEA. The CDR3 spells CSVTDASTDTQYF. The CDR3 coding sequence is TGCAGCGTTACTGATGCTAGCACAGATACGCAGTATTTT.

This clone has just a few counts. The genes are TRBV12-3 or TRBV12-4 and TRBJ1-1, with D possibly being TRBD1 (5 bases). The CDR3 runs to 13 residues. V gave up 4 bases and J gave up 4 bases, with 10 bases separating them. The CDR3 nucleotides read TGTGCCAGCAGTTCGGCAGGGTTCACTGAAGCTTTCTTT. It specifies CASSSAGFTEAFF.

The chain couples TRBV7-2 to TRBJ1-3; D perhaps matches TRBD1 (5 bases). Trimming removed 5 bases at V and 0 bases at J, with 14 bases between. Looked up from germline, CDR1 is SGHTA and CDR2 is FQGNSA. The CDR3 runs 16 residues. In DNA, the CDR3 is TGTGCCAGCAGCCAAAGCGGGGCGGTCTCTGGAAACACCATATATTTT. Its protein is CASSQSGAVSGNTIYF.

V is TRBV18 and J is TRBJ1-1; D is unresolved. Trimming pared 2 bases from V and 7 bases from J, leaving 11 bases between. In germline, CDR1 is KGHSH, CDR2 LQKENI. CDR3 length: 13 residues. CDR3 coding DNA: TGTGCCAGCTCACCAAGGAGCGAAATTGAAGCTTTCTTT. Translated: CASSPRSEIEAFF.

V usage is TRBV27 and J usage is TRBJ2-3; 14 bases fit TRBD2. The junction had 13 bases not matched to a gene; V was cut back by 10 bases and J by 7 bases. The CDR3 length is 16 residues. In germline, CDR1 is MNHEY, CDR2 SMNVEV (reference sequence). The CDR3 DNA reads as TGTGCCACCCGAAGGCCGACTAGCGGGGGGGGGAATACGCAGTATTTT. Protein: CATRRPTSGGGNTQYF.

CDR3 bases: TGTGCCAGCAGCTTGGAAGGGGGTGGGGCTGGCAATCAGCCCCAGCATTTT. Translated: CASSLEGGGAGNQPQHF. This chain links TRBV5-6 with TRBJ1-5; possible D gene TRBD1, 6 bases. CDR3 length: 17 amino acids. With 0 bases removed from V and 2 bases from J, the gap between germline ends came to 15 bases. Germline V gene data show CDR1 as SGHDT and CDR2 as YYEEEE.

The chain joins TRBV2 to TRBJ2-7; D perhaps matches TRBD2 (6 bases). Germline V gene sequence: CDR1 SNHLY, CDR2 FYNNEI. This CDR3 comprises 16 residues. Trimming removed 0 bases at V and 1 base at J, with 13 bases between. The CDR3 here is CASSEAWRVGSYEQYF. CDR3 bases: TGTGCCAGCAGTGAAGCGTGGAGGGTTGGGTCCTACGAGCAGTACTTC. The full variable domain, in which reference TRBV2 and TRBJ2-7 provide the parts outside the CDR3, is EPEVTQTPSHQVTQMGQEVILRCVPISNHLYFYWYRQILGQKVEFLVSFYNNEISEKSEIFDDQFSVERPDGSNFTLKIRSTKLEDSAMYFCASSEAWRVGSYEQYFGPGTRLTVT.

The chain couples TRBV6-5 to TRBJ2-5; D unresolved. The CDR3 is made up of 13 amino acids. CDR1 MNHEY and CDR2 SVGAGI come from the germline V gene. The V and J ends lost 6 bases and 1 base respectively, with 9 bases between them. CDR3 sequence reads: CASSPRPQETQYF. CDR3 DNA: TGTGCCAGCAGCCCCAGGCCCCAAGAGACCCAGTACTTC.

The chain recombines TRBV19 with TRBJ1-1; a possible D gene is TRBD1 (6 bases). V was trimmed by 2 bases and J by 0 bases, leaving 10 bases between them. The CDR3 covers 15 residues. Germline V gene data show CDR1 as LNHDA and CDR2 as SQIVND (reference sequence). The CDR3 loop is CASSITGTVNTEAFF. The DNA of the CDR3 is TGTGCCAGTAGTATAACAGGGACGGTGAACACTGAAGCTTTCTTT.

In DNA form, the CDR3 reads TGTGCCACCAGCAGGAGAAGGGGGGGCGCGGGTGCAGATACGCAGTATTTT. Translated, it gives CATSRRRGGAGADTQYF. The rearrangement links TRBV15 to TRBJ2-3; a weak D match, TRBD2 (7 bases). CDR1 and CDR2 (germline): LNHNV, YYDKDF (reference sequence). The CDR3 length is 17 residues. V gave up 3 bases and J gave up 4 bases, with 20 bases separating them.

This clone was counted a few times. The V and J genes are TRBV5-1 and TRBJ2-3, with 9 bases that match TRBD1. The CDR3 is made up of 17 amino acids. Germline CDR1 and CDR2: SGHRS and YFSETQ. Trimming at V came to 5 bases and at J to 10 bases, leaving 20 bases not matched to a gene. CDR3 sequence reads: CASSAGTGTGRVSAQYF. DNA of the CDR3: TGCGCCAGCAGTGCAGGGACCGGGACAGGGAGGGTCTCGGCGCAGTATTTT.

CDR3 in DNA: TGTGCCACCAGTGATGCGGGACAGGGGCCCCAGCATTTT. Its protein product is CATSDAGQGPQHF. The genes are TRBV24-1 and TRBJ1-5, with 9 positions matching TRBD1. This CDR3 contains 13 residues. Germline assignment: CDR1 KGHDR and CDR2 SFDVKD. V gave up 3 bases and J gave up 9 bases; unmatched junction bases: 2.

This clone was recorded a few times. This sequence joins TRBV4-2 and TRBJ1-4; tentative D call: TRBD1 (5 bases). Germline-derived CDR1 and CDR2 are LGHNA and YNFKEQ. V was clipped by 1 base and J by 8 bases, with 14 bases between them. This CDR3 comprises 15 residues. The CDR3 protein is CASSQVQLEGEKLFF. In nucleotides, the CDR3 is TGTGCCAGCAGCCAAGTGCAACTGGAGGGGGAAAAACTGTTTTTT.

The rearrangement joins TRBV4-3 to TRBJ2-2, with 13 nucleotides matching TRBD2. The CDR3 has 20 residues. The V gene's germline CDR1 is LGHNA and CDR2 YSLEER. V shed 4 bases, J shed 4 bases, and the junction held 15 bases outside the gene matches. The chain's CDR3 is CASSLRRLAGGSDGTGELFF. For the CDR3, the DNA is TGCGCCAGCAGCCTACGGAGACTAGCGGGGGGCAGCGATGGCACCGGGGAGCTGTTTTTT.

The sample holds a few counts of this clone. The V gene is TRBV9, the J gene TRBJ1-1; D remains ambiguous. The V end was cut by 0 bases, the J end by 2 bases, with 8 bases between. The germline V gene has CDR1 SGDLS and CDR2 YYNGEE. CDR3 length: 14 residues. CDR3: CASSVDAGNTEAFF. The CDR3 region has the DNA TGTGCCAGCAGCGTAGACGCGGGAAACACTGAAGCTTTCTTT. The full variable domain, in which reference TRBV9 and TRBJ1-1 provide the parts outside the CDR3, is DSGVTQTPKHLITATGQRVTLRCSPRSGDLSVYWYQQSLDQGLQFLIQYYNGEERAKGNILERFSAQQFPDLHSELNLSSLELGDSALYFCASSVDAGNTEAFFGQGTRLTVV.

The chain recombines TRBV3-1 (or the pseudogene TRBV3-2) with TRBJ2-7; 8 bases map to TRBD2. CDR3 length: 13 amino acids. The junction had 6 bases not matched to a gene; V was cut back by 3 bases and J by 8 bases. Germline CDR1 reads LGHDT; CDR2 reads YNNKEL (reference sequence). The CDR3, as DNA: TGTGCCAGCAGCCATCTGACTAGCGAACAGCAGTACTTC. It translates to CASSHLTSEQQYF.

This chain uses TRBV15 with TRBJ1-5, with a possible D match to TRBD1 (5 bases). The V end lost 2 bases, the J end lost 7 bases, and 27 bases lay between the germline ends. The CDR3 is 19 residues long. CDR1 and CDR2 from the germline V gene are LNHNV and YYDKDF (reference sequence). The CDR3 loop reads CATSRQPGERLQVHQPQHF. In DNA form, the CDR3 reads TGTGCCACCAGCAGACAACCGGGAGAAAGGTTACAGGTCCACCAGCCCCAGCATTTT.

The chain recombines TRBV6-2 or TRBV6-3 with TRBJ2-4; 8 nucleotides line up with TRBD1. Germline assignment: CDR1 MNHEY and CDR2 SVGEGT. The trim removed 0 bases at V and 9 bases at J, leaving 7 bases unmatched. The CDR3 runs 15 residues. CDR3 bases: TGTGCCAGCAGTTACTCCCCTCAAACAGGGGGCATTCAGTACTTC. This codes for CASSYSPQTGGIQYF.

V and J are TRBV2 and TRBJ2-1; D may be TRBD2 (6 bases). There are 12 residues in the CDR3. The germline V and J ends were trimmed by 6 bases and 8 bases, with 11 bases remaining between them. CDR1 SNHLY and CDR2 FYNNEI come from the germline V gene. The chain's CDR3 is CASSRRRDEQFF. The CDR3 coding sequence is TGTGCCAGCAGCAGGAGGAGGGATGAGCAGTTCTTC.

The J gene is TRBJ2-1, the V gene TRBV5-1, with 11 bases fitting TRBD2. The germline V gene has CDR1 SGHRS and CDR2 YFSETQ. The CDR3 totals 16 residues. Germline trimming cut 2 bases from V and 0 bases from J; bases unmatched to any gene: 1. CDR3 bases: TGCGCCAGCAGCTTTACTAGCGGGAGCTCCTACAATGAGCAGTTCTTC. It is translated as CASSFTSGSSYNEQFF. Full variable domain (outside the CDR3, taken from reference TRBV5-1 and TRBJ2-1): KAGVTQTPRYLIKTRGQQVTLSCSPISGHRSVSWYQQTPGQGLQFLFEYFSETQRNKGNFPGRFSGRQFSNSRSEMNVSTLELGDSALYLCASSFTSGSSYNEQFFGPGTRLTVL.

This clone was counted a few times. The rearrangement joins TRBV11-2 to TRBJ1-1; a weak D match, TRBD1 (6 bases). The V gene's germline CDR1 is SGHAT and CDR2 FQNNGV. The germline V and J ends were trimmed by 4 bases and 11 bases, with 20 bases remaining between them. This CDR3 contains 14 residues. The CDR3: CASSSGATMGQAFF. In DNA form, the CDR3 reads TGTGCCAGCAGCTCAGGGGCGACGATGGGTCAGGCTTTCTTT.

This chain links TRBV7-2 with TRBJ2-3, with TRBD2 identical over 9 bases. Per germline, CDR1 SGHTA and CDR2 FQGNSA. The trim removed 2 bases at V and 5 bases at J, leaving 5 bases unmatched. The CDR3 totals 15 residues. CDR3 DNA sequence: TGTGCCAGCAGCTTACAGCGGGGGGCGGGAGATACGCAGTATTTT. Its translation is CASSLQRGAGDTQYF.

The chain couples TRBV11-2 to TRBJ2-5, with 9 nucleotides matching TRBD2. From germline, CDR1 is SGHAT and CDR2 FQNNGV. The CDR3 loop spans 14 amino acids. V dropped 3 bases and J dropped 2; count of bases not matched to a gene: 1. CDR3 nucleotides: TGTGCCAGCAGCTTCCTAGCGGGACAAGAGACCCAGTACTTC. Its protein is CASSFLAGQETQYF.

The chain employs TRBV7-9 and TRBJ1-4; D call uncertain. The CDR3 is made up of 16 amino acids. Trimming shortened V by 1 base and J by 4 bases, and 13 bases separated the two germline ends. Germline CDR1 is SEHNR and CDR2 is FQNEAQ (reference sequence). This CDR3 is CASSLGSLAYNEKLFF. The CDR3 region has the DNA TGTGCCAGCAGCTTAGGGAGCCTTGCGTATAATGAAAAACTGTTTTTT.